This TCR beta chain was recovered during a study of regulatory T cells in long-lasting Graves disease. Findings and limits, study-wide: Those with persistent disease had in common more public clonotypes (about 2,500) than new patients (roughly 1,000).

Arm-PCR with iRepertoire HTBI primers amplified the CDR3 regions for these TCR beta libraries. As handled by the study authors: Sequenced samples collectively carried roughly 63 TRBV and about 15 TRBJ segments. TCRdb re-called the multiplex PCR reads through MiXCR, storing one row per CDR3 protein. V and J calls and clone size were set by TCRdb, not the authors. Of fewer than 450,000 distinct CDR3 sequences in the sample, around 20% are singletons; the top ten hold less than 25%. The table lists this clonotype with many counts. Its antigen remains unidentified. Time point of the sample: persistent/refractory GD, antithyroid drugs over 5 years with positive TRAb. RNA extracted from PBMCs served as the sequencing template. Into tubes containing EDTA, approximately 9.4 milliliters of peripheral blood were drawn. The germline CDR1 and CDR2 sequences are MDHEN and SYDVKM. With 0 bases removed from V and 10 bases from J, the gap between germline ends came to 9 bases. The CDR3 runs to 12 residues.

This TCR was sampled from a female donor with Graves disease. The sequenced sample was peripheral blood mononuclear cells (PBMCs), obtained when the disease was refractory, from a patient treated with antithyroid drugs. The chain links TRBV28 to TRBJ1-1; D is possibly TRBD1 (5 bases). CDR3 loop: CASSLWSGAAFF. CDR3 nucleotide sequence: TGTGCCAGCAGTTTATGGTCCGGGGCAGCTTTCTTT.